The 9 T cell receptor beta chains given below trace back to one sample, sequenced in a study of metastatic and nonmetastatic thyroid tumors (TCRdb year 2020). Libraries were made using PCR. Sequencing was carried out with an Illumina HiSeq 4000. TCRdb reprocessing: public reads trimmed at Q25 with fastp, clones called with MiXCR, in-frame beta chains kept. This sample gives some 19,000 clones in total; around 28% of them show up just once. Roughly 13% of the sample is in the top ten clones. Before undergoing thyroid surgery, none of the patients had been given any kind of treatment. The material sequenced was tumor tissue. The receptors here all came from a female donor with papillary thyroid cancer or a benign thyroid nodule (not recorded which). Some clones in this sample may be carry-over from other donors' samples.

The V and J genes are TRBV10-2 and TRBJ2-6; tentatively, D is TRBD2 (6 bases). This CDR3 is built from 16 residues. Germline V CDR1 and CDR2: WSHSY, SAAADI. Trimming took off 4 bases at V and 0 bases at J, with 10 bases between the two ends. The CDR3 region has the DNA TGCGCCAGCAGTGTTAGCGGCTTCTCTGGGGCCAACGTCCTGACTTTC. Its translation: CASSVSGFSGANVLTF.

V and J are TRBV10-2 and TRBJ2-3; TRBD1 matches at 7 bases. Germline trimming cut 3 bases from V and 1 base from J; bases unmatched to any gene: 7. Per germline, CDR1 WSHSY and CDR2 SAAADI. This CDR3 has 16 residues. CDR3 in amino acids: CASSDQGTVGTDTQYF. The CDR3 region has the DNA TGCGCCAGCAGTGACCAAGGGACAGTAGGCACAGATACGCAGTATTTT.

This clone was detected a few times. This chain joins TRBV19 and TRBJ2-7, with D possibly TRBD1 on 5 matching bases. The V gene lost 4 bases and the J gene lost 5 bases, with 18 bases spanning the gap. Per the germline V gene, CDR1 is LNHDA and CDR2 is SQIVND (reference sequence). CDR3 length: 15 residues. CDR3 sequence (DNA): TGTGCCAGTAGTAAAGGGCTTAGGGGTACCCACGAGCAGTACTTC. This gives the protein CASSKGLRGTHEQYF.

This clone is labeled as medium-sized (0.01 to 0.1%). The V and J genes are TRBV10-3 and TRBJ2-6; D possibly matches TRBD1 or TRBD2 (5 bases each). CDR3 length: 13 residues. Germline CDR1 reads ENHRY; CDR2 reads SYGVKD. Trimming removed 8 bases from V and 2 bases from J, with 7 bases in between. The CDR3 reads CAIRGTGANVLTF. The CDR3 DNA sequence: TGTGCCATCCGGGGCACTGGGGCCAACGTCCTGACTTTC.

By share of the sample, this clone is medium-sized. The rearrangement joins TRBV6-6 to TRBJ1-1; TRBD1 is a possible D gene (6 bases). V was cut by 2 bases and J by 11 bases, with 27 bases left in between. Germline values: CDR1 MNHNY, CDR2 SVGAGI (reference sequence). CDR3 size: 17 residues. The CDR3 DNA is TGTGCCAGCAGTTACAAAACCCCCCGGACAGATGTCGTAGGGGCTTTCTTT. Protein sequence: CASSYKTPRTDVVGAFF.

The V and J genes are TRBV5-1 and TRBJ1-3; D is uncertain. With 0 bases removed from V and 2 bases from J, the gap between germline ends came to 9 bases. The CDR3 runs to 15 residues. The germline V gene encodes CDR1 SGHRS and CDR2 YFSETQ. The CDR3 loop reads CASSLVAGTGNTIYF. The CDR3 region has the DNA TGCGCCAGCAGCTTGGTGGCGGGAACTGGAAACACCATATATTTT.

This clone was picked up one time. The V and J genes are TRBV5-1 and TRBJ2-7; no clear D. The CDR3 has 13 amino acids. Germline CDR1 and CDR2: SGHRS and YFSETQ. V dropped 2 bases and J dropped 4 bases, with 10 bases sitting between them. Here the CDR3 reads CASSFDLIYEQYF. The DNA of the CDR3 is TGCGCCAGCAGCTTTGACCTGATATACGAGCAGTACTTC.

Written as DNA, the CDR3 is TGTGCCAGCAGTTACCGCCCTAGCGGGAGTTCGGGGGAGCTGTTTTTT. This sequence encodes CASSYRPSGSSGELFF. The V and J genes are TRBV6-5 and TRBJ2-2; 10 bases are a match to TRBD2. This CDR3 has 16 amino acids. The J segment lost 8 bases and the V segment lost 2 bases, leaving 8 bases of the junction unmatched. Germline CDR1 and CDR2: MNHEY and SVGAGI.

V usage is TRBV6-1 and J usage is TRBJ2-1, with 9 nucleotides matching TRBD1. V shed 4 bases, J shed 14 bases, and the junction held 9 bases outside the gene matches. The CDR3 runs to 13 residues. CDR1 is MNHNS, CDR2 SASEGT, per germline. The CDR3 nucleotides read TGTGCCAGCAGTGGATCCACAGGGGGCGCGGAGTTCTTC. Translation gives CASSGSTGGAEFF.